These T cell receptor beta chains were read from a single sample in a study of shared clonotypes between healthy human individuals. Method: immunoSEQ multiplex PCR; TCRdb's copy keeps in-frame clones and lacks some. The sample includes some 2,500,000 clones, roughly 90% of them seen just once. The material sequenced was naive CD4+ T cells from PBMCs. These TCRs come from a man in his late teens or twenties in good health. Some clones in this sample may be carry-over from other donors' samples. CDR3s include the opening cysteine and the closing phenylalanine or tryptophan. Each record gives: J gene, CDR3 length, V gene, CDR3 protein.

J gene: TRBJ2-3; CDR3 length: 13; V gene: TRBV28; CDR3 protein: CASRPGGPDTQYF
J gene: TRBJ1-2; CDR3 length: 12; V gene: TRBV28; CDR3 protein: CASTGVNYGYTF
J gene: TRBJ2-6; CDR3 length: 15; V gene: TRBV11-2; CDR3 protein: CASSLDGSGANVLTF
J gene: TRBJ2-3; CDR3 length: 13; V gene: TRBV28; CDR3 protein: CASRPVGTDTQYF
J gene: TRBJ2-1; CDR3 length: 16; V gene: TRBV27; CDR3 protein: CASSPTRLAGIYEQFF
J gene: TRBJ2-2; CDR3 length: 15; V gene: TRBV5-1; CDR3 protein: CASSPLSFNTGELFF
J gene: TRBJ1-2; CDR3 length: 12; V gene: TRBV29-1; CDR3 protein: CSALTVRDGYTF
J gene: TRBJ1-3; CDR3 length: 15; V gene: TRBV27; CDR3 protein: CASSSKGALGNTIYF
J gene: TRBJ1-2; CDR3 length: 14; V gene: TRBV18; CDR3 protein: CASSPGRGRYGYTF
J gene: TRBJ1-1; CDR3 length: 13; V gene: TRBV6-1; CDR3 protein: CASSELVPPEAFF
J gene: TRBJ1-1; CDR3 length: 13; V gene: TRBV11-2; CDR3 protein: CASSLWGGTEAFF
J gene: TRBJ1-2; CDR3 length: 14; V gene: TRBV9; CDR3 protein: CASSALGQTYGYTF
J gene: TRBJ1-2; CDR3 length: 13; V gene: TRBV7-3; CDR3 protein: CASSPDRNYGYTF
J gene: TRBJ2-7; CDR3 length: 15; V gene: TRBV7-2; CDR3 protein: CASSLNSGGYYEQYF
J gene: TRBJ2-2; CDR3 length: 15; V gene: TRBV5-5; CDR3 protein: CASSLFGEVPGELFF
J gene: TRBJ1-2; CDR3 length: 14; V gene: TRBV5-6; CDR3 protein: CASSGVDSAYGYTF
J gene: TRBJ2-5; CDR3 length: 15; V gene: TRBV5-1; CDR3 protein: CASSVTGVIGETQYF
J gene: TRBJ2-3; CDR3 length: 13; V gene: TRBV18; CDR3 protein: CASSLGGMDTQYF
J gene: TRBJ2-7; CDR3 length: 21; V gene: TRBV21-1; CDR3 protein: CASLSGIRPAPLAEVSYEQYF
J gene: TRBJ1-3; CDR3 length: 17; V gene: TRBV4-2; CDR3 protein: CASSPSGGALTGNTIYF
J gene: TRBJ2-5; CDR3 length: 15; V gene: TRBV7-9; CDR3 protein: CASSRWESEEETQYF
J gene: TRBJ2-2; CDR3 length: 15; V gene: TRBV25-1; CDR3 protein: CASSEQGPNTGELFF
J gene: TRBJ1-2; CDR3 length: 16; V gene: TRBV4-1; CDR3 protein: CASSQPIGQGYYGYTF
J gene: TRBJ2-3; CDR3 length: 11; V gene: TRBV2; CDR3 protein: CASKTADTQYF
J gene: TRBJ2-1; CDR3 length: 13; V gene: TRBV25-1; CDR3 protein: CASSETWGTEQFF
J gene: TRBJ2-1; CDR3 length: 14; V gene: TRBV19; CDR3 protein: CASGNSRSYNEQFF
J gene: TRBJ2-3; CDR3 length: 15; V gene: TRBV25-1; CDR3 protein: CASSALQGTTDTQYF
J gene: TRBJ2-2; CDR3 length: 15; V gene: TRBV2; CDR3 protein: CASSRLAGDTGELFF
J gene: TRBJ1-1; CDR3 length: 13; V gene: TRBV10-3; CDR3 protein: CAATPIENTEAFF
J gene: TRBJ1-2; CDR3 length: 14; V gene: TRBV5-8; CDR3 protein: CASSFGTFNYGYTF
J gene: TRBJ2-7; CDR3 length: 14; V gene: TRBV11-2; CDR3 protein: CASSLVRSPYEQYF
J gene: TRBJ1-1; CDR3 length: 12; V gene: TRBV28; CDR3 protein: CASSLSATEAFF
J gene: TRBJ1-2; CDR3 length: 15; V gene: TRBV7-9; CDR3 protein: CASRGPGQGAYGYTF